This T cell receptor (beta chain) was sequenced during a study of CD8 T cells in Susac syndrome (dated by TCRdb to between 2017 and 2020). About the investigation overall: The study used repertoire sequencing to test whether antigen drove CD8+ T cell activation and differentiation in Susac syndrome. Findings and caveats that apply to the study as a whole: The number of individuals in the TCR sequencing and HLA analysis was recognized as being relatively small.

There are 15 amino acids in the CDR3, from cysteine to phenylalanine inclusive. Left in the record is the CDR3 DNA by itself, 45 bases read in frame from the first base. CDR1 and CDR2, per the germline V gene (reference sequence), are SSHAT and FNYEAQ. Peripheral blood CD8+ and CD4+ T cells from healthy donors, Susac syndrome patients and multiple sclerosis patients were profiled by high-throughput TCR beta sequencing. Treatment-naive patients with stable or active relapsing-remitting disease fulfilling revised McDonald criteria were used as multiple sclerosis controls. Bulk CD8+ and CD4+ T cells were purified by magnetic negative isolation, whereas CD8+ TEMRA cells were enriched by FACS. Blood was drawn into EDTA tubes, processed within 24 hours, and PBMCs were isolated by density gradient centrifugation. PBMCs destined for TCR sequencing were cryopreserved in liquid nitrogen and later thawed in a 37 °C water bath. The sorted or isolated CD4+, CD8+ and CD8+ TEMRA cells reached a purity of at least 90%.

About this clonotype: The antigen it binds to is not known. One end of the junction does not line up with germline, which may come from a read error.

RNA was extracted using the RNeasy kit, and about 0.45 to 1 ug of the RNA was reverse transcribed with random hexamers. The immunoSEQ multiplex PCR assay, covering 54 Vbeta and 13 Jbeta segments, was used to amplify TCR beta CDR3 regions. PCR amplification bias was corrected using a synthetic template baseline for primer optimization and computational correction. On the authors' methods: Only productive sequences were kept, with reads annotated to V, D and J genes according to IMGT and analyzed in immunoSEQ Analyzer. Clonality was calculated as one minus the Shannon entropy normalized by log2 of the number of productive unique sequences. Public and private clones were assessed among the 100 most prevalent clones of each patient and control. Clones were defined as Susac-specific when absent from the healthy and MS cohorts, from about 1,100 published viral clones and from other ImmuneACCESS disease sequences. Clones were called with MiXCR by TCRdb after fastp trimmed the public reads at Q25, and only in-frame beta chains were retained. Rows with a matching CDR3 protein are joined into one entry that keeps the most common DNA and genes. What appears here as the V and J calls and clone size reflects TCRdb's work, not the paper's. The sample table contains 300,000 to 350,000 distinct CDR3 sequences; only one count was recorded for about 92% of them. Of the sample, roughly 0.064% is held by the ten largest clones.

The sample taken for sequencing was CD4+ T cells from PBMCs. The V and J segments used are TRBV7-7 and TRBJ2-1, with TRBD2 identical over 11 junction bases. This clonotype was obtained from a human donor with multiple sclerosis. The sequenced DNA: TGTGCTAGCAGCTACGCGACTAGCGGGGACAGTGAGCAGTTCTTC. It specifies CASSYATSGDSEQFF.